The rows below give T cell receptor beta chains drawn from one sample of a study of blood T cell repertoires in COVID-19. Sequencing was performed with immunoSEQ multiplex PCR; in TCRdb, only in-frame clones are kept and a portion is missing. The sample lists roughly 140,000 clones, roughly 90% seen once, with 0.95% to 1.5% in the top ten. The sample consisted of PBMCs or T cells enriched from blood (not recorded which). The receptors were gathered from a woman aged 25 to 39 with acute COVID-19. CDR3s include the opening cysteine and the closing phenylalanine or tryptophan. D genes are given only for firm matches. Clone size appears in some rows only: once, few, many, or a class for an expanded clone.

j_call clone_size v_call d_call cdr3_aa cdr3_nt
TRBJ2-3 - TRBV6-4 - CASSDSSGGTDTQYF TGTGCCAGCAGTGACTCTAGCGGTGGGACAGATACGCAGTATTTT
TRBJ2-5 - TRBV5-4 TRBD1 CASSLGQGEETQYF TGTGCCAGCAGCTTGGGGCAGGGGGAGGAGACCCAGTACTTC
TRBJ1-1 - TRBV6-5 - CASSQRENTEAFF TGTGCCAGCAGTCAGAGGGAGAACACTGAAGCTTTCTTT
TRBJ1-6 - TRBV28 - CASSPERVAYNSPLHF TGTGCCAGCAGTCCTGAGAGGGTGGCGTATAATTCACCCCTCCACTTT
TRBJ2-3 once TRBV21-1 - CASLEGLPSSTDTQYF TGTGCCAGCTTGGAGGGACTACCCTCTAGCACAGATACGCAGTATTTT
TRBJ2-3 - TRBV29-1 - CSVVALASTDTQYF TGCAGCGTTGTTGCTCTAGCTAGCACAGATACGCAGTATTTT
TRBJ1-1 - TRBV18 - CASSSQVSTEAFF TGTGCCAGCTCTTCACAGGTCTCCACTGAAGCTTTCTTT
TRBJ2-5 - TRBV28 TRBD2 CASSLAPASGRADETQYF TGTGCCAGCAGTTTGGCCCCAGCGAGCGGGAGGGCCGATGAAACCCAGTACTTC
TRBJ2-1 - TRBV9 - CASSPWTAYNEQFF TGTGCCAGCAGTCCTTGGACAGCCTACAATGAGCAGTTCTTC
TRBJ2-1 - TRBV5-1 TRBD1 CASSLGDRRDNEQFF TGCGCCAGCAGCTTGGGGGACAGGAGAGACAATGAGCAGTTCTTC
TRBJ2-3 - TRBV10-3 TRBD2 CASGLVLSTDTQYF TGTGCCAGCGGACTAGTCCTAAGCACAGATACGCAGTATTTT
TRBJ1-4 - TRBV6-2/TRBV6-3 - CASSYLQDSNEKLFF TGTGCCAGCAGTTATCTGCAGGACTCTAATGAAAAACTGTTTTTT